The rows below give T cell receptor beta chains drawn from one sample of a study of blood T cells in healthy people across ages. Each CDR3 protein is one row after TCRdb ran MiXCR on the 5' RACE reads. The sample includes over 500,000 distinct CDR3 sequences, about 50% seen only once; the top ten take less than 15%. The specimen sequenced was blood. The receptor set was obtained from a woman over 75 in good health. Each CDR3 is given with its conserved first and last residue. D genes are given only for firm matches. The size entry is marked missing in some rows and otherwise reads once, few, many or a size class.

CDR3 protein,CDR3 DNA,D gene,J gene,V gene,clone size
CASSAGTVSMNTEAFF,TGTGCCAGCAGCGCCGGGACAGTATCTATGAACACTGAAGCTTTCTTT,TRBD1,TRBJ1-1,TRBV9,few
CSARGLAGRSSYNEQFF,TGCAGTGCTAGGGGACTAGCGGGGAGATCCTCCTACAATGAGCAGTTCTTC,TRBD2,TRBJ2-1,TRBV20-1,NA
CASSEPGQVMYEQFF,TGTGCCAGCAGTGAACCGGGACAGGTGATGTATGAGCAGTTCTTC,TRBD1,TRBJ2-1,TRBV6-1,few
CASSVGTGLFSGNTIYF,TGTGCCAGCAGCGTAGGTACAGGTTTGTTCTCTGGAAACACCATATATTTT,NA,TRBJ1-3,TRBV9,NA
CASSQDLAGPKTQYF,TGTGCCAGCAGCCAAGACCTAGCGGGGCCGAAGACCCAGTACTTC,TRBD2,TRBJ2-5,TRBV14,NA
CASSEGRNEQYF,TGTGCCAGCAGTGAAGGCAGGAACGAGCAGTACTTC,NA,TRBJ2-7,TRBV25-1,few
CASSQDYGGGADTQYF,TGCGCCAGCAGCCAAGATTACGGCGGGGGGGCGGATACGCAGTATTTT,TRBD2,TRBJ2-3,TRBV4-1,NA
CASSVGDYNQPQHF,TGTGCCAGCAGCGTAGGAGACTACAATCAGCCCCAGCATTTT,NA,TRBJ1-5,TRBV9,NA
CATSDPNDGPAHGYTF,TGTGCCACCAGTGACCCTAATGACGGCCCGGCCCATGGCTACACCTTC,NA,TRBJ1-2,TRBV24-1,NA
CASSLQGVPNEKLFF,TGTGCCAGCAGCTTACAAGGGGTCCCTAATGAAAAACTGTTTTTT,NA,TRBJ1-4,TRBV7-9,many
CASSSRGGGGGGDTQYF,TGTGCCAGCAGCTCAAGAGGTGGCGGGGGGGGAGGAGATACGCAGTATTTT,TRBD2,TRBJ2-3,TRBV7-2,many
CASSDTRRGADTQYF,TGTGCCAGCAGTGATACTAGGAGGGGCGCAGATACGCAGTATTTT,NA,TRBJ2-3,TRBV12-3/TRBV12-4,many
CASSPTRGGYEQYF,TGTGCCAGCTCGCCCACCAGGGGCGGATACGAGCAGTACTTC,NA,TRBJ2-7,TRBV18,few
CASSPPGQAEMNTEAFF,TGTGCCAGCTCACCGCCCGGACAGGCTGAAATGAACACTGAAGCTTTCTTT,TRBD1,TRBJ1-1,TRBV18,NA
CASTGGYEQYF,TGTGCCAGCACAGGGGGGTACGAGCAGTACTTC,NA,TRBJ2-7,TRBV28,NA
CASSKASGVADTQYF,TGTGCCAGCAGCAAGGCTAGCGGGGTGGCGGATACGCAGTATTTT,TRBD2,TRBJ2-3,TRBV7-9,many
CASSRSGQGHYGYTF,TGTGCCAGCAGCCGCTCGGGACAGGGTCACTATGGCTACACCTTC,TRBD1,TRBJ1-2,TRBV7-2,NA
CASSPPGTRAYNEQFF,TGTGCCAGCAGCCCCCCCGGGACTAGGGCCTACAATGAGCAGTTCTTC,TRBD2,TRBJ2-1,TRBV3-1,many
CASSLGGGGSDIQYF,TGTGCCAGCAGCTTAGGTGGGGGCGGTTCGGACATTCAGTACTTC,NA,TRBJ2-4,TRBV7-2,NA
CSARKLAVKETQYF,TGCAGTGCTAGAAAATTGGCAGTTAAAGAGACCCAGTACTTC,NA,TRBJ2-5,TRBV20-1,NA
CASSYQGRTQYF,TGTGCCAGCAGCTACCAGGGTCGGACCCAGTACTTC,NA,TRBJ2-5,TRBV5-6,NA
CASSVSASGGTNTEAFF,TGTGCCAGCAGCGTATCCGCGTCAGGGGGCACGAACACTGAAGCTTTCTTT,TRBD1,TRBJ1-1,TRBV9,NA
CAIRPGTTISYNEQFF,TGTGCCATCAGACCCGGGACGACCATCTCCTACAATGAGCAGTTCTTC,NA,TRBJ2-1,TRBV10-3,few
CSAVDYEQYF,TGCAGCGCCGTCGACTACGAGCAGTACTTC,NA,TRBJ2-7,TRBV29-1,once
CSVEETGGGNGELFF,TGCAGCGTTGAGGAGACAGGGGGCGGAAACGGGGAGCTGTTTTTT,TRBD1,TRBJ2-2,TRBV29-1,once
CASSLDPGANVLTF,TGTGCCAGCAGCTTAGATCCTGGGGCCAACGTCCTGACTTTC,NA,TRBJ2-6,TRBV7-9,many
CASKQGSYNEQYF,TGTGCCAGCAAACAGGGTTCCTACAATGAGCAGTACTTC,NA,TRBJ2-7,TRBV3-1,few
CATSEGRSNEQFF,TGTGCCACCAGTGAGGGCAGGAGTAATGAGCAGTTCTTC,NA,TRBJ2-1,TRBV24-1,NA
CTSSRLTKETQYF,TGTACTAGTTCGAGACTAACTAAAGAGACCCAGTACTTC,NA,TRBJ2-5,TRBV6-5,once
CASSAESGNTIYF,TGTGCCAGCAGTGCTGAATCTGGAAACACCATATATTTT,NA,TRBJ1-3,TRBV2,few
CASGLRFPATAGELFF,TGTGCCAGCGGACTCCGGTTTCCCGCGACCGCCGGGGAGCTGTTTTTT,NA,TRBJ2-2,TRBV7-2,NA